This T cell receptor beta chain was identified in a study of blood T cells in healthy people across ages. Study findings and constraints: Leaving the PBMCs unsorted stopped any conclusive comparison of naive versus antigen-experienced cells. Diversity figures based on one million T cells were deemed too low. It was the long-lived donors that had more naive CD4+ cells and higher diversity than aged donors.

The CDR3 length is 15 residues. V was clipped by 4 bases and J by 0 bases, with 9 bases between them. A note on this clonotype: Its matching antigen is unknown.

It was with a sample-barcoded 5' primer and a J-beta primer mix that a second PCR of about 6 to 12 cycles was run. MiXCR, run by TCRdb on the 5' RACE reads, gives a single entry per CDR3 protein. The top ten hold about an eighth of the sample, which has 850,000 to 1,100,000 distinct CDR3 sequences, 30% to 40% seen once. Sample: blood. The origin of this receptor is a young man in good health. The V call is TRBV12-3 or TRBV12-4, the J call TRBJ1-4; no definite D call. This CDR3 reads CASSSSGATNEKLFF. The CDR3 DNA sequence: TGTGCCAGCAGTTCATCCGGTGCAACTAATGAAAAACTGTTTTTT.